This T cell receptor (beta chain) appears in the sequencing data of a study of blood T cell repertoires in COVID-19. Study summary: The United States, Italy and Spain provided the acute and convalescent COVID-19 samples. PBMCs, B-cell-depleted T cells, or T cells provided the cDNA or gDNA that made up the material.

V was trimmed by 0 bases and J by 3 bases, leaving 12 bases between them. CDR3 length: 15 residues. CDR1 is SGHNT and CDR2 is YYREEE in the germline V gene (reference sequence). As originally analysed: Estimation of nucleated cell counts relied on the amplification of reference gene primers. Method: immunoSEQ multiplex PCR; TCRdb's copy keeps in-frame clones and lacks some. The DNA gave D and trimming, while V, J and clone size come from that table. The sample consists of about 69,000 clones, roughly 80% of them appearing once. This sequence originates from an elderly woman with acute or convalescent COVID-19. The rearrangement joins TRBV5-4 to TRBJ1-1; D is unclear. The sample taken for sequencing was peripheral blood. CDR3 protein: CASSLAGVSYTEAFF. As DNA, the CDR3 is TGTGCCAGCAGCTTGGCCGGGGTCTCGTACACTGAAGCTTTCTTT.